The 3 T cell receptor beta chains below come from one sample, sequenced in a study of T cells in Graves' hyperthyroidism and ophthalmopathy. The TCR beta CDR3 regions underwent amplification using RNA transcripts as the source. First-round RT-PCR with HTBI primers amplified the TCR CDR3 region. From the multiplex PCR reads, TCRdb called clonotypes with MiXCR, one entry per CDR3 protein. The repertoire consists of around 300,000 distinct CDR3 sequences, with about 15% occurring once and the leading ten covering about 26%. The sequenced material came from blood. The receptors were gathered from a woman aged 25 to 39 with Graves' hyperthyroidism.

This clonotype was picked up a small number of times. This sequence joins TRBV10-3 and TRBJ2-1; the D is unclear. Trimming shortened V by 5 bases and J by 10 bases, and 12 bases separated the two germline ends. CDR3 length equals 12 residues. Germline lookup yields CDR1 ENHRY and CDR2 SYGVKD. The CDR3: CAISSQTEEQFF. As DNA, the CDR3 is TGTGCCATCAGTTCCCAGACGGAAGAGCAGTTCTTC.

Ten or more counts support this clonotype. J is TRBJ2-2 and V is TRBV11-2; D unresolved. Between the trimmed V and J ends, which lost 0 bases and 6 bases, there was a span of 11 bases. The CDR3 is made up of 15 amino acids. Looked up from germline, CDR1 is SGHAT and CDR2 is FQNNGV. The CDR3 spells CASSLEGTVAGELFF. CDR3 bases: TGTGCCAGCAGCTTAGAGGGTACCGTGGCCGGGGAGCTGTTTTTT.

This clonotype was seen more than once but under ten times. The CDR3 nucleotides are TGTGCCTGGAGTGTAGGGGACAGGCATTTCTCTGGGGCCAACGTCCTGACTTTC. Its translation: CAWSVGDRHFSGANVLTF. The chain is built from TRBV30 and TRBJ2-6; TRBD1 agrees at 8 bases. Germline V gene data show CDR1 as GTSNPN and CDR2 as SVGIG (reference sequence). Losses at the gene ends were 0 bases for V and 0 bases for J; bases not matched to a gene: 7. This CDR3 region has 18 residues.